Here is one T cell receptor beta chain with its context. Its antigen is unknown. No base qualities exist here, and no much larger clone lies one base off it. Based on the germline V gene, the CDR1 and CDR2 sequences are SGHVS and FQNEAQ. The V and J ends are trimmed by 2 bases and 5 bases, leaving 18 bases between them. Including the terminal cysteine and phenylalanine, the CDR3 comprises 16 residues. Of the read, only the CDR3 DNA is kept; its 48 bases are in frame from base 1. The sample originates from a study of response to subunit inactivated influenza vaccine (dated by TCRdb to between 2018 and 2020). Describing the broader study: Deep quantitative T cell receptor repertoire profiling was used in the study to track responses to a trivalent subunit inactivated influenza vaccine. Overall study results and their limits: It was suggested by the authors that each seasonal influenza vaccination may recruit only a limited number of new T cells.

The receptor library was made with RT-PCR. For sequencing, an Illumina HiSeq 2500 was employed. TCRdb itself trimmed the public reads at Q25 with fastp, ran MiXCR and retained productive beta chains. Rows are combined by CDR3 protein, so each entry shows the most common genes and DNA. For this sample there are 500,000 to 750,000 distinct CDR3 sequences; around 15% appear just once. The biggest ten clones account for approximately 10% of the sample. The input for sequencing was PBMCs from blood, taken about 11 days after vaccination. The clonotype comes from a man aged 50-60 years who received an inactivated influenza vaccine. Donor details come from another sample of the same person, matched by shared clones. The rearranged segments are TRBV7-8 and TRBJ2-5, with the identity of the D gene unclear. CDR3 region: CASSLRRIALRETQYF. In nucleotides, the sequence is TGTGCCAGCAGCTTAAGGCGGATAGCCCTCCGGGAGACCCAGTACTTC.